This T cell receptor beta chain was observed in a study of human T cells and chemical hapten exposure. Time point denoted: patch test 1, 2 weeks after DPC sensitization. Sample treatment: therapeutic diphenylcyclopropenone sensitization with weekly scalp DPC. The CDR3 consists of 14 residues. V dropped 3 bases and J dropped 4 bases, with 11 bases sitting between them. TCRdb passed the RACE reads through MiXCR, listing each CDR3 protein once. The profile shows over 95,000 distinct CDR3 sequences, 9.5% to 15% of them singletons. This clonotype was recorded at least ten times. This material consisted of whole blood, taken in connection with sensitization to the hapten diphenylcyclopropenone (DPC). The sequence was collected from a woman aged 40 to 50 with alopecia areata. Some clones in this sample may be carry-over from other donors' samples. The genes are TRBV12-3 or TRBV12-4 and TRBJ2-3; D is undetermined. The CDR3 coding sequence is TGTGCCAGCAGTTTCATATGGGGTCCAGATACGCAGTATTTT. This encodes CASSFIWGPDTQYF.